This is a list of T cell receptor beta chains from one sample in a study of blood T cell repertoires in COVID-19. Profiled with immunoSEQ multiplex PCR; TCRdb holds only in-frame clones, not every one. This sample has roughly 80,000 clones; roughly four fifths occur once, and the top ten carry just over 20%. The specimen was peripheral blood. The receptor source for this set is a human donor in a cohort sampled during active COVID-19. CDR3s include the opening cysteine and the closing phenylalanine or tryptophan. Each record gives: V gene, J gene, clone size, D gene, CDR3 DNA, CDR3 protein. A D gene is named only where the DNA matches it firmly. Rows may omit the clone size; those that give it use once, few, many or a size class.

>TRBV5-5|TRBJ1-6|-|-
TGTGCCAGCAGCTTGGCTCCCCGGGGAGAATCACCCCTCCACTTT
CASSLAPRGESPLHF
>TRBV7-7|TRBJ2-1|once|TRBD2
TGTGCTAGCAGCTCCGGGACTAGCGGGGGTCTTCTGGGTGAGCAGTTCTTC
CASSSGTSGGLLGEQFF
>TRBV25-1|TRBJ2-1|-|TRBD1
TGTGCCAGCAGTGAAGGGACAGGGGGCTCATATGAGCAGTTCTTC
CASSEGTGGSYEQFF
>TRBV11-2|TRBJ2-5|-|TRBD2
TGTGCCAGCACTAATTGGGGGGGAGAGACCCAGTACTTC
CASTNWGGETQYF
>TRBV20-1|TRBJ2-1|-|-
TGCAGTGCTAGTGACAACAATGAGCAGTTCTTC
CSASDNNEQFF
>TRBV6-1|TRBJ2-7|-|-
TGTGCCAGCAGTGAGAGACGGGGAAGCTCCTACGAGCAGTACTTC
CASSERRGSSYEQYF
>TRBV7-8|TRBJ1-1|-|-
TGTGCCAGCAGCGTCCTTCAGGGGCCCGCTGTTAAGTTCTTT
CASSVLQGPAVKFF
>TRBV18|TRBJ1-2|-|TRBD1
TGTGCCAGCTCTCCCGGGACAGACAATTATGGCTACACCTTC
CASSPGTDNYGYTF
>TRBV19|TRBJ2-3|-|TRBD2
TGTGCCAGTAGTATCCAGCGGGGCCCCACAGATACGCAGTATTTT
CASSIQRGPTDTQYF
>TRBV10-2|TRBJ2-1|-|TRBD2
TGCGCCAGCAGTGAGTTTGGCGGGGGGGCCTCCTACAATGAGCAGTTCTTC
CASSEFGGGASYNEQFF
>TRBV28|TRBJ1-2|-|-
TGTGCCAGCAGTACCCACGCCCGGGGCTACACCTTC
CASSTHARGYTF
>TRBV6-5|TRBJ1-3|-|-
TGTGCCAGCAGTTACGACGGGACATTTGGAAACACCATATATTTT
CASSYDGTFGNTIYF
>TRBV5-5|TRBJ1-2|-|-
TGTGCCAGCAGCTTGGCCAACCAGAATGATGGCTACACCTTC
CASSLANQNDGYTF
>TRBV13|TRBJ2-1|few|TRBD1
TGTGCCAGCAGCTTCAGGGACAGGTGGTATGAGCAGTTCTTC
CASSFRDRWYEQFF
>TRBV7-2|TRBJ2-7|-|TRBD1
TGTGCCAGCAGCGCAAGGGGGAGACAGGGGTACGAGCAGTACTTC
CASSARGRQGYEQYF
>TRBV10-2|TRBJ2-5|-|TRBD2
TGCGCCAGCAGAGAGACTAGCGGGGGGCCAGAGACCCAGTACTTC
CASRETSGGPETQYF
>TRBV7-9|TRBJ2-1|-|TRBD2
TGTGCCAGCAGCTTCCCGGGACTAGCGGGGGTTCTGAATGAGCAGTTCTTC
CASSFPGLAGVLNEQFF
>TRBV5-1|TRBJ2-1|-|TRBD1
TGCGCCAGCAGCTTGTCCGGGACAGGGGTGTACAATGAGCAGTTCTTC
CASSLSGTGVYNEQFF
>TRBV10-1|TRBJ1-2|-|-
TGCGCCAGCAGTGAGTCGAATACATTCAACTATGGCTACACCTTC
CASSESNTFNYGYTF
>TRBV6-6|TRBJ2-7|-|TRBD1
TGTGCCAGCAGTTCCCGGGACAGGCACCCATACGAGCAGTACTTC
CASSSRDRHPYEQYF
>TRBV28|TRBJ2-7|-|TRBD2
TGTGCCAGCAGTTTCCCACTAGCGGGGGGTTCCTACGAGCAGTACTTC
CASSFPLAGGSYEQYF
>TRBV6-5|TRBJ2-3|-|TRBD1
TGTGCCAGCATCGGGACAGGGGTAGATACGCAGTATTTT
CASIGTGVDTQYF
>TRBV19|TRBJ1-4|-|TRBD1
TGTGCCAGTAGTATAGTAGAGGGGGCGCACCTGTTTTTT
CASSIVEGAHLFF
>TRBV9|TRBJ1-2|-|-
TGTGCCAGCAGCGTAGAGGAGGACTATGGCTACACCTTC
CASSVEEDYGYTF
>TRBV7-9|TRBJ2-5|-|TRBD2
TGTGCCAGCAGCGTCACCGGGACTAGCGGGGGCGGCCTAGAGACCCAGTACTTC
CASSVTGTSGGGLETQYF
>TRBV7-2|TRBJ2-6|-|-
TGTGCCAGCAGTCAAAAAGGGGCTGGGGCCAACGTCCTGACTTTC
CASSQKGAGANVLTF
>TRBV28|TRBJ2-3|-|-
TGTGCCAGCAGTTTCCGTCGGACGGGAGTAGATACGCAGTATTTT
CASSFRRTGVDTQYF
>TRBV21-1|TRBJ2-5|few|-
TGTGCCAGCAGCAAAGGTCATACGGGACAGGGGTGGCAAGAGACCCAGTACTTC
CASSKGHTGQGWQETQYF
>TRBV7-2|TRBJ2-1|-|TRBD2
TGTGCCAGCAGCTTAAGAGCGGGGGGTTACAATGAGCAGTTCTTC
CASSLRAGGYNEQFF
>TRBV28|TRBJ1-5|once|-
TGTGCCAGCAGTTTATCGAGGCCGACGAAGCCCCAGCATTTT
CASSLSRPTKPQHF
>TRBV6-5|TRBJ2-2|-|-
TGTGCCAGCCGAGGGCCCGGGGAGCTGTTTTTT
CASRGPGELFF
>TRBV29-1|TRBJ2-7|-|-
TGCAGCGCCTCTAGCTCCTACGAGCAGTACTTC
CSASSSYEQYF
>TRBV28|TRBJ1-6|-|-
TGTGCCAGCAGACAAGGAGGCTATAATTCACCCCTCCACTTT
CASRQGGYNSPLHF
>TRBV28|TRBJ2-1|-|TRBD2
TGTGCCAGCAGTTTAGAACTAGCGGGGACCAACAATGAGCAGTTCTTC
CASSLELAGTNNEQFF
>TRBV2|TRBJ1-4|-|-
TGTGCCAGCAGTGTGGTGGGCCGGGGTGAAAAACTGTTTTTT
CASSVVGRGEKLFF
>TRBV6-5|TRBJ2-3|-|-
TGTGCCAGCAGTAGTCTTCGGGGGAACACAGATACGCAGTATTTT
CASSSLRGNTDTQYF
>TRBV18|TRBJ2-7|-|-
TGTGCCAGCTCACTTACCTACTACGAGCAGTACTTC
CASSLTYYEQYF
>TRBV5-1|TRBJ1-1|few|-
TGCGCCAGCAGCTTGGTGAGCCTACTGAACACTGAAGCTTTCTTT
CASSLVSLLNTEAFF
>TRBV2|TRBJ1-1|few|TRBD1
TGTGCCAGCAGTACGACAGGGGACACTGAAGCTTTCTTT
CASSTTGDTEAFF
>TRBV19|TRBJ2-1|-|TRBD2
TGTGCCACCTCAGCGGGGGGGCGCTACAATGAGCAGTTCTTC
CATSAGGRYNEQFF
>TRBV5-6|TRBJ2-7|once|TRBD2
TGTGCCAGCAGCCCAGGACTAGCGGGGGGAATCTACGAGCAGTACTTC
CASSPGLAGGIYEQYF
>TRBV7-2|TRBJ2-1|few|TRBD2
TGTGCCAGCAGCCGGGGACTAGCGCTGGATGAGCAGTTCTTC
CASSRGLALDEQFF
>TRBV4-2|TRBJ2-7|-|TRBD1
TGTGCCAGCAGCCAAAATTCGGGACAGATTTACGAGCAGTACTTC
CASSQNSGQIYEQYF
>TRBV4-1|TRBJ1-2|-|TRBD1
TGCGCCAGCAGCCAAGACACCCCTCACAGGGGTTTTCGTGGCTACACCTTC
CASSQDTPHRGFRGYTF
>TRBV12-3/TRBV12-4|TRBJ2-5|-|-
TGTGCCAGCAGGTGGGTCGGGGAGACCCAGTACTTC
CASRWVGETQYF
>TRBV6-6|TRBJ2-2|-|TRBD1
TGTGCCAGCAGTTGGGGACAGGGCGGGCTGTTTTTT
CASSWGQGGLFF
>TRBV6-2/TRBV6-3|TRBJ2-7|many|TRBD2
TGTGCCAGCAGCCTCAGCGGGGGGCTCTACGAGCAGTACTTC
CASSLSGGLYEQYF
>TRBV18|TRBJ1-5|-|-
TGTGCCAGCTCCTTGTCAGGAAATCAGCCCCAGCATTTT
CASSLSGNQPQHF
>TRBV4-2|TRBJ1-3|-|TRBD1
TGTGCCAGCAGCCAAGGAGGGGGACAGGGAGGAAACACCATATATTTT
CASSQGGGQGGNTIYF
>TRBV27|TRBJ2-3|-|TRBD2
TGTGCCAGCAGTTCTCTAGCGGAATTGAACACAGATACGCAGTATTTT
CASSSLAELNTDTQYF
>TRBV18|TRBJ1-6|few|-
TGTGCCAGCTCACCATCAGGAACGGATTCACCCCTCCACTTT
CASSPSGTDSPLHF
>TRBV7-2|TRBJ1-1|few|-
TGTGCCAGCAGCTTAGCCCCGGTGATGAACACTGAAGCTTTCTTT
CASSLAPVMNTEAFF
>TRBV19|TRBJ2-3|-|TRBD2
TGTGCCAGTGGGGCTAGCGGAGGGGTTAGCACAGATACGCAGTATTTT
CASGASGGVSTDTQYF
>TRBV5-4|TRBJ2-3|-|TRBD2
TGTGCCAGCAGCTTAGCCCTAGCGGGGGAGAGAGATACGCAGTATTTT
CASSLALAGERDTQYF
>TRBV3-1/TRBV3-2|TRBJ2-7|-|-
TGTGCCAGCAGCCAAAATATCTACGAGCAGTACTTC
CASSQNIYEQYF
>TRBV27|TRBJ1-2|few|-
TGTGCCAGCAGTTTACTCCGGAGTCCCGGGACACAAGATGGCTACACCTTC
CASSLLRSPGTQDGYTF
>TRBV5-4|TRBJ2-5|-|TRBD2
TGTGCCAGCAGCGGGAGTAGCGGGGTGAAGACCCAGTACTTC
CASSGSSGVKTQYF
>TRBV6-5|TRBJ1-2|-|-
TGTGCCTCCCGACAGGAATATGGCTACACCTTC
CASRQEYGYTF
>TRBV2|TRBJ2-3|-|-
TGTGCCAGCAGTGAAGCTTGGGCAGGGTCAGGTGATACGCAGTATTTT
CASSEAWAGSGDTQYF